These 29 T cell receptor beta chains were sequenced from one sample in a study of cytomegalovirus exposure and HLA in healthy donors. Vbeta (60) and Jbeta (13) primers were used in the PCR. Clones were read by immunoSEQ multiplex PCR, and TCRdb kept only the in-frame ones, dropping some. The sample yields under 200,000 clones, approximately 85% seen once. Sequencing input: PBMCs. These receptor sequences come from a man aged 18 to 29 in good health and CMV-seropositive.

This chain joins TRBV18 and TRBJ2-2, with D possibly matching TRBD2 (6 bases). V was cut by 2 bases and J by 4 bases, with 14 bases left in between. CDR1 is KGHSH, CDR2 LQKENI, per germline. This CDR3 region has 16 residues. CDR3 bases: TGTGCCAGCTCACCAAGTCCGGGACTTATCACCGGGGAGCTGTTTTTT. Its translation is CASSPSPGLITGELFF.

The table lists this clone with a few counts. V gene TRBV9 combines with J gene TRBJ2-5, with 9 bases lining up with TRBD2. Germline CDR1 is SGDLS and CDR2 is YYNGEE. J gave up 4 bases and V 2 bases, and 9 bases lay outside the gene matches. The length of the CDR3 is 16 residues. CDR3 sequence (DNA): TGTGCCAGCAGCGTCCTTCCCCTAGCGGGGTCAGAGACCCAGTACTTC. It yields the protein CASSVLPLAGSETQYF.

The CDR3 sequence is CASSPLDRGGSPLHF. The DNA of the CDR3 is TGTGCCAGCTCACCCCTGGACAGGGGGGGTTCACCCCTCCACTTT. J is TRBJ1-6 and V is TRBV18; 10 nucleotides agree with TRBD1. CDR1 and CDR2 from the germline V gene are KGHSH and LQKENI. This CDR3 has 15 residues. The junction had 5 bases not matched to a gene; V was cut back by 3 bases and J by 9 bases.

This clone was seen once. As DNA, the CDR3 is TGTGCCAGCAGCGCAGGGGGCGGCTATGGCTACACCTTC. It specifies CASSAGGGYGYTF. The gene calls are TRBV7-6 and TRBJ1-2; 8 nucleotides match TRBD1. V trimming: 5 bases; J trimming: 4 bases; junction bases outside the gene matches: 3. The CDR3 is 13 residues long. CDR1 is SGHVS, CDR2 FNYEAQ, per germline.

The CDR3 region is CASSLVGVGGTEAFF. CDR3 bases: TGTGCCAGCAGCTTAGTGGGGGTCGGGGGCACTGAAGCTTTCTTT. The chain carries TRBV11-2 and TRBJ1-1; TRBD1 is a possible D gene (5 bases). V was pared by 1 base and J by 4 bases, with 13 bases between. The germline V gene encodes CDR1 SGHAT and CDR2 FQNNGV. The CDR3 is made up of 15 amino acids.

V gene TRBV29-1 combines with J gene TRBJ1-2, with a possible D match to TRBD1 (6 bases). Trimming removed 1 base at V and 7 bases at J, with 10 bases between. The length of the CDR3 is 12 residues. CDR1 and CDR2 (germline): SQVTM, ANQGSEA. The CDR3 spells CSVEAGAPGYTF. The CDR3 coding sequence is TGCAGCGTTGAAGCAGGGGCGCCTGGCTACACCTTC.

This clone was found once. The rearrangement joins TRBV10-1 to TRBJ1-2; unclear D gene. CDR1 and CDR2 from the germline V gene are WNHNN and SYGVQD (reference sequence). The CDR3 is 15 amino acids. V was pared by 3 bases and J by 8 bases, with 19 bases between. CDR3 sequence: CASSDEVYPVAGYTF. The DNA of the CDR3 is TGCGCCAGCAGTGATGAGGTCTATCCCGTCGCGGGCTACACCTTC.

The rearrangement uses TRBV18 and TRBJ1-2, with D possibly being TRBD1 (6 bases). Germline lookup yields CDR1 KGHSH and CDR2 LQKENI. V lost 2 bases and J 1 base, leaving 17 bases between the germline ends. The CDR3 length is 17 residues. CDR3 residues: CASSPVSPDSVNYGYTF. For the CDR3, the DNA is TGTGCCAGCTCACCAGTTTCTCCGGACAGTGTTAACTATGGCTACACCTTC.

This CDR3 is CASSGQGALPNTEAFF. The CDR3 coding sequence is TGCGCCAGCAGCGGACAGGGGGCGCTTCCGAACACTGAAGCTTTCTTT. The chain has TRBV5-1 and TRBJ1-1; 11 bases line up with TRBD1. The germline CDR1 and CDR2 sequences are SGHRS and YFSETQ. The CDR3 is 16 amino acids. The V gene end was trimmed by 4 bases and the J gene end by 1 base; junction bases not matched to a gene: 6.

This clone was observed once. V gene TRBV30 combines with J gene TRBJ2-3; D not resolved. CDR1 is GTSNPN, CDR2 SVGIG, per germline (reference sequence). The CDR3 is made up of 12 amino acids. Trimming removed 3 bases from V and 3 bases from J, with 7 bases in between. This CDR3 reads CAWRGLTDTQYF. CDR3 in DNA: TGTGCCTGGAGGGGCCTGACAGATACGCAGTATTTT.

The chain combines TRBV6-6 with TRBJ2-7; a possible D gene is TRBD2 (6 bases). The germline gives CDR1 MNHNY, CDR2 SVGAGI (reference sequence). Between the trimmed V and J ends, which lost 2 bases and 5 bases, there was a span of 10 bases. The CDR3 has 13 amino acids. The CDR3 region is CASSYSWGDEQYF. Here the CDR3 DNA reads TGTGCCAGCAGTTACAGTTGGGGGGACGAGCAGTACTTC.

This sequence joins TRBV9 and TRBJ2-2; TRBD1 agrees at 8 bases. The CDR3 has 18 residues. V dropped 3 bases and J dropped 3; count of bases not matched to a gene: 13. Per germline, CDR1 SGDLS and CDR2 YYNGEE. For the CDR3, the DNA is TGTGCCAGCAGCGCGACAGGGGCCCACAAATCTTACACCGGGGAGCTGTTTTTT. Amino acids: CASSATGAHKSYTGELFF.

The J gene is TRBJ1-1, the V gene TRBV5-1, with 9 bases identical to TRBD1. Germline values: CDR1 SGHRS, CDR2 YFSETQ. There are 14 residues in the CDR3. V gave up 3 bases and J gave up 7 bases; unmatched junction bases: 7. CDR3 in DNA: TGCGCCAGCAGCTCGGGACAGGGTTTTGGTGAAGCTTTCTTT. Amino acids: CASSSGQGFGEAFF.

The gene calls are TRBV30 and TRBJ2-7, with D tentatively TRBD2 (5 bases). The CDR3 runs 11 residues. CDR1 GTSNPN and CDR2 SVGIG come from the germline V gene (reference sequence). The CDR3 region is CALRASYEQYF. The CDR3 region has the DNA TGTGCTCTGCGGGCGTCCTACGAGCAGTACTTC. The whole variable domain, filled in from reference TRBV30 and TRBJ2-7, reads SQTIHQWPATLVQPVGSPLSLECTVEGTSNPNLYWYRQAAGRGLQLLFYSVGIGQISSEVPQNLSASRPQDRQFILSSKKLLLSDSGFYLCALRASYEQYFGPGTRLTVT.

This clone was picked up a small number of times. V and J are TRBV19 and TRBJ1-1, with D perhaps matching TRBD1 (5 bases). V lost 5 bases and J lost 1, with 8 bases in between. The CDR3 covers 13 residues. CDR1 LNHDA and CDR2 SQIVND come from the germline V gene (reference sequence). CDR3 residues: CASSLDRNTEAFF. CDR3 in DNA: TGTGCCAGTAGTCTTGACAGGAACACTGAAGCTTTCTTT.

This clone was seen a handful of times. The J gene is TRBJ1-1, the V gene TRBV7-9, with TRBD1 as a possible D gene (5 bases). V dropped 5 bases and J dropped 4 bases, with 17 bases sitting between them. The CDR3 loop spans 15 amino acids. Germline assignment: CDR1 SEHNR and CDR2 FQNEAQ (reference sequence). CDR3 sequence: CASSKPQGGTTEAFF. CDR3 nucleotides: TGTGCCAGCAGCAAACCCCAGGGAGGGACCACTGAAGCTTTCTTT.

The chain recombines TRBV20-1 with TRBJ2-5; 8 bases line up with TRBD1. The germline CDR1 and CDR2 sequences are DFQATT and SNEGSKA (reference sequence). Germline trimming cut 3 bases from V and 9 bases from J; bases unmatched to any gene: 3. The CDR3 contains 11 residues. For the CDR3, the DNA is TGCAGTGCTAGGGGGACAGGACCCCAGTACTTC. Translated, it gives CSARGTGPQYF.

This CDR3 is CASSLSPGQGPATNEKLFF. The CDR3 region has the DNA TGTGCCAGCAGCCTCAGCCCGGGACAGGGACCTGCAACTAATGAAAAACTGTTTTTT. The rearrangement links TRBV9 to TRBJ1-4, with 9 bases that match TRBD1. The CDR3 consists of 19 residues. Germline loops: CDR1 SGDLS, CDR2 YYNGEE. Germline trimming cut 4 bases from V and 0 bases from J; bases unmatched to any gene: 13.

This rearrangement joins TRBV18 to TRBJ2-7; weak D call: TRBD2 (6 bases). CDR3 length: 14 residues. The V end lost 8 bases, the J end lost 4 bases, and 18 bases lay between the germline ends. Germline values: CDR1 KGHSH, CDR2 LQKENI. The CDR3: CASTPTGGSYEQYF. For the CDR3, the DNA is TGTGCCAGCACCCCGACCGGGGGTTCTTACGAGCAGTACTTC.

This clone was recorded only once. The gene calls are TRBV10-3 and TRBJ1-4, with D tentatively TRBD1 (6 bases). Between the trimmed V and J ends, which lost 4 bases and 3 bases, there was a span of 12 bases. This CDR3 has 15 residues. Germline assignment: CDR1 ENHRY and CDR2 SYGVKD. The CDR3 region has the DNA TGTGCCATCAGTGTGGAGGGGGGGGCTAATGAAAAACTGTTTTTT. It yields the protein CAISVEGGANEKLFF.

The J gene is TRBJ2-3, the V gene TRBV9; tentative D call: TRBD1 (5 bases). Germline lookup yields CDR1 SGDLS and CDR2 YYNGEE. This CDR3 comprises 17 residues. Trimming removed 3 bases from V and 0 bases from J, with 17 bases in between. Here the CDR3 DNA reads TGTGCCAGCAGCGAGTCCCTGTCGGACATTAGCACAGATACGCAGTATTTT. Translation gives CASSESLSDISTDTQYF.

V gene TRBV5-4 combines with J gene TRBJ2-1, with 7 bases identical to TRBD1. The CDR3 consists of 14 residues. The ends lost 0 bases at V and 7 bases at J; junction bases unmatched: 4. CDR1 SGHNT and CDR2 YYREEE come from the germline V gene (reference sequence). CDR3 in DNA: TGTGCCAGCAGCTTGGAAGGGGGCTGGAATGAGCAGTTCTTC. This gives the protein CASSLEGGWNEQFF. Complete variable domain (other parts from reference TRBV5-4 and TRBJ2-1): ETGVTQSPTHLIKTRGQQVTLRCSSQSGHNTVSWYQQALGQGPQFIFQYYREEENGRGNFPPRFSGLQFPNYSSELNVNALELDDSALYLCASSLEGGWNEQFFGPGTRLTVL.

The chain uses TRBV7-9 and TRBJ1-2; no definite D call. The V gene lost 1 base and the J gene lost 4 bases, with 7 bases spanning the gap. Per germline, CDR1 SEHNR and CDR2 FQNEAQ (reference sequence). The CDR3 loop spans 13 amino acids. In DNA form, the CDR3 reads TGTGCCAGCAGCTTAGGCGGGGTCTATGGCTACACCTTC. As protein: CASSLGGVYGYTF.

This chain joins TRBV10-3 and TRBJ1-5, with TRBD1 identical over 8 bases. The CDR3 covers 13 residues. Per germline, CDR1 ENHRY and CDR2 SYGVKD. The trim removed 6 bases at V and 7 bases at J, leaving 5 bases unmatched. The CDR3 reads CAIRDRDAQPQHF. As DNA, the CDR3 is TGTGCCATCAGGGACAGGGACGCCCAGCCCCAGCATTTT.

The rearrangement links TRBV12-5 to TRBJ1-2, with no clear D. The CDR3 runs to 16 residues. Per germline, CDR1 LGHNT and CDR2 FRNRAP. Trimming removed 2 bases from V and 4 bases from J, with 17 bases in between. The CDR3 protein is CASGLPRGGIGYGYTF. CDR3 nucleotides: TGTGCTAGTGGTTTGCCACGAGGTGGCATCGGCTATGGCTACACCTTC.

V is TRBV6-1 and J is TRBJ1-1; the D gene is possibly TRBD1 (5 bases). This CDR3 is built from 15 residues. Germline lookup yields CDR1 MNHNS and CDR2 SASEGT. V was clipped by 4 bases and J by 5 bases, with 17 bases between them. The CDR3 DNA reads as TGTGCCAGCAGTGCTGGGGCGGGGGGGGGTACTGAAGCTTTCTTT. Translating it yields CASSAGAGGGTEAFF.

The CDR3 region has the DNA TGTGCCAGCAGCGCCAACAGGGAGACGAACACCGGGGAGCTGTTTTTT. Translation: CASSANRETNTGELFF. The chain carries TRBV13 and TRBJ2-2, with a weak D call TRBD1 (6 bases). Germline V gives CDR1 PRHDT, CDR2 FYEKMQ (reference sequence). This CDR3 has 16 amino acids. V was shortened by 5 bases and J by 0 bases, with 13 bases between the two germline ends. Filled out from reference TRBV13 and TRBJ2-2, the complete variable domain reads AAGVIQSPRHLIKEKRETATLKCYPIPRHDTVYWYQQGPGQDPQFLISFYEKMQSDKGSIPDRFSAQQFSDYHSELNMSSLELGDSALYFCASSANRETNTGELFFGEGSRLTVL.

The V gene is TRBV5-4, the J gene TRBJ1-5, with TRBD1 matching over 7 bases. The length of the CDR3 is 16 residues. Germline V CDR1 and CDR2: SGHNT, YYREEE (reference sequence). Unmatched junction bases numbered 10, after V lost 4 bases and J lost 3 bases. The CDR3 DNA sequence: TGTGCCAGCAGCCCCACTGGTGGGACAGTCAATCAGCCCCAGCATTTT. It yields the protein CASSPTGGTVNQPQHF. Using reference TRBV5-4 and TRBJ1-5 for the parts outside the CDR3, the full variable domain is ETGVTQSPTHLIKTRGQQVTLRCSSQSGHNTVSWYQQALGQGPQFIFQYYREEENGRGNFPPRFSGLQFPNYSSELNVNALELDDSALYLCASSPTGGTVNQPQHFGDGTRLSIL.

V is TRBV6-5 and J is TRBJ2-3, with no clear D. Germline V gene sequence: CDR1 MNHEY, CDR2 SVGAGI. The CDR3 is 12 amino acids. V gave up 4 bases and J gave up 6 bases, with 8 bases separating them. The DNA of the CDR3 is TGTGCCAGCAGTTCGGGTTGGGATACGCAGTATTTT. As protein: CASSSGWDTQYF.